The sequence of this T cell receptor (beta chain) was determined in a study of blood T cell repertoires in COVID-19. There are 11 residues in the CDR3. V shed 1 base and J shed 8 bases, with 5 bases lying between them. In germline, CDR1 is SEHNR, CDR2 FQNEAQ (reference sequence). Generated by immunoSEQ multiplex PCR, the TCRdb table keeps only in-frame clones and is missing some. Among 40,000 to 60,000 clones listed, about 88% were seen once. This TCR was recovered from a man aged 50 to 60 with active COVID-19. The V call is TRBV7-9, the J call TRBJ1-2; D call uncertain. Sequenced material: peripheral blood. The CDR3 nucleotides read TGTGCCAGCAGCTTAGGTCCGGGCTACACCTTC. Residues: CASSLGPGYTF.